The 5 T cell receptor beta chains listed next were all sequenced from one sample in a study of graft-versus-host responses after intestinal transplantation. Generated by immunoSEQ multiplex PCR, the TCRdb table keeps only in-frame clones and is missing some. The sample shows under 140,000 clones, around 93% of them seen only once. What these receptors recognize is not known. Material: unstimulated CD8+ T cells sorted from spleen or lymph node cells, obtained before intestinal transplant. The source is a human donor who received an intestinal transplant.

The chain has TRBV6-1 and TRBJ2-5; perhaps TRBD2 as D (6 bases). Deletions cut 1 base from V and 5 bases from J, with 14 bases between. This CDR3 contains 15 residues. Per germline, CDR1 MNHNS and CDR2 SASEGT. The CDR3 DNA follows: TGTGCCAGCAGTGAAGAAGGAGGGGCCGGGGAGACCCAGTACTTC. It specifies CASSEEGGAGETQYF.

This sequence joins TRBV5-1 and TRBJ2-3; tentatively, D is TRBD2 (5 bases). The CDR3 runs to 16 residues. CDR1 and CDR2 (germline): SGHRS, YFSETQ. The V and J ends lost 2 bases and 1 base respectively, with 14 bases between them. CDR3 coding DNA: TGCGCCAGCAGCTTATATGGGAGACTCGGCACAGATACGCAGTATTTT. The encoded protein is CASSLYGRLGTDTQYF.

This chain uses TRBV5-1 with TRBJ2-1; the D gene could be TRBD1 or TRBD2 (5 bases each). The V gene's germline CDR1 is SGHRS and CDR2 YFSETQ. The CDR3 contains 13 residues. Trimming took off 4 bases at V and 11 bases at J, with 16 bases between the two ends. The CDR3 nucleotides read TGCGCCAGCAGCGAGTTGGGAGCAGGGAAGCAGTTCTTC. The encoded protein is CASSELGAGKQFF.

V is TRBV6-1 and J is TRBJ2-5, with D perhaps TRBD1 (5 bases). CDR1 is MNHNS and CDR2 is SASEGT in the germline V gene. The CDR3 spans 14 residues. Trimming removed 5 bases from V and 4 bases from J, with 14 bases in between. CDR3 in amino acids: CASSNPREIETQYF. The CDR3 region has the DNA TGTGCCAGCAGTAACCCCAGGGAAATAGAGACCCAGTACTTC.

The CDR3 DNA sequence: TGTGCCAGCAGGACACTAGCGGCCCAAGAGACCCAGTACTTC. Protein: CASRTLAAQETQYF. The chain employs TRBV6-1 and TRBJ2-5; TRBD2 aligns across 8 bases. The V and J ends lost 6 bases and 1 base, in that order; junction bases with no gene match: 4. The CDR3 spans 14 residues. In germline, CDR1 is MNHNS, CDR2 SASEGT.